This is a list of T cell receptor beta chains from one sample in a study of CD8 T cells in ankylosing spondylitis. TCRdb independently ran MiXCR on the 5' RACE reads; one entry per CDR3 protein. This table has 250,000 to 300,000 distinct CDR3 sequences, over 15% appearing once. Material: blood, either unsorted or a sorted T cell fraction (not recorded which). Source of these receptors: a male donor with ankylosing spondylitis or in good health (not recorded which). The CDR3 runs from the conserved cysteine through the conserved F or W. The D gene is left open where the match is weak. Size is omitted from some rows. Given values are once, few, many or a class for expanded clones.

clone_size: -
j_call: TRBJ2-3
v_call: TRBV5-1
d_call: TRBD2
cdr3_nt: TGCGCCAGCAGCGGAGATCTAGCGGGCCGAGTCACAGATACGCAGTATTTT
cdr3_aa: CASSGDLAGRVTDTQYF

clone_size: many
j_call: TRBJ2-7
v_call: TRBV29-1
d_call: TRBD2
cdr3_nt: TGCAGCGTTGTTCTTGCAGCGGGAGTCTACGCCTACGAGCAGTACTTC
cdr3_aa: CSVVLAAGVYAYEQYF

clone_size: -
j_call: TRBJ2-1
v_call: TRBV6-1
d_call: -
cdr3_nt: TGTGCCAGCAGTCCGGGACGTATTAATGAGCAGTTCTTC
cdr3_aa: CASSPGRINEQFF

clone_size: many
j_call: TRBJ2-1
v_call: TRBV4-1
d_call: -
cdr3_nt: TGCGCCAGCAGCCAAGAATCTGATAGTTACGATGAGCAGTTCTTC
cdr3_aa: CASSQESDSYDEQFF

clone_size: few
j_call: TRBJ2-4
v_call: TRBV6-1
d_call: -
cdr3_nt: TGTGCCAGCAGTCCCTTCCCAGGGGTTCCCAAAAACATTCAGTACTTC
cdr3_aa: CASSPFPGVPKNIQYF

clone_size: many
j_call: TRBJ2-1
v_call: TRBV9
d_call: -
cdr3_nt: TGTGCCAGCACTTCTGACCTCGGCATTAATGAGCAGTTCTTC
cdr3_aa: CASTSDLGINEQFF

clone_size: many
j_call: TRBJ2-7
v_call: TRBV12-3/TRBV12-4
d_call: -
cdr3_nt: TGTGCCAGCAGTCCACAGGGTCTCCACTACGAGCAGTACTTC
cdr3_aa: CASSPQGLHYEQYF

clone_size: -
j_call: TRBJ2-3
v_call: TRBV25-1
d_call: TRBD1
cdr3_nt: TGTGCCAGCAGTGAATACGGACAGGGCCCTAGCACAGATACGCAGTATTTT
cdr3_aa: CASSEYGQGPSTDTQYF

clone_size: -
j_call: TRBJ2-3
v_call: TRBV11-2
d_call: -
cdr3_nt: TGTGCCAGCAGCTTAGGCCCAAAGATCGACACAGATACGCAGTATTTT
cdr3_aa: CASSLGPKIDTDTQYF

clone_size: few
j_call: TRBJ2-3
v_call: TRBV7-9
d_call: -
cdr3_nt: TGTGCCAGCAGCTACAGCTCAGATACGCAGTATTTT
cdr3_aa: CASSYSSDTQYF

clone_size: few
j_call: TRBJ2-1
v_call: TRBV4-1
d_call: -
cdr3_nt: TGCGCCAGCAGCCAAGATTTACAGGGAAGCTCCTACAATGAGCAGTTCTTC
cdr3_aa: CASSQDLQGSSYNEQFF

clone_size: few
j_call: TRBJ2-2
v_call: TRBV6-1
d_call: -
cdr3_nt: TGTGCCAGCACCTTCGACTCCGGGGAGCTGTTTTTT
cdr3_aa: CASTFDSGELFF

clone_size: -
j_call: TRBJ1-3
v_call: TRBV12-3/TRBV12-4
d_call: -
cdr3_nt: TGTGCCAGCCGAGGGCGGGGTTGGGAAAACACCATATATTTT
cdr3_aa: CASRGRGWENTIYF

clone_size: few
j_call: TRBJ2-7
v_call: TRBV7-9
d_call: -
cdr3_nt: TGTGCCAGCAGCCCGGGGATGGGGCAATGGGAACCCTACGAGCAGTACTTC
cdr3_aa: CASSPGMGQWEPYEQYF

clone_size: few
j_call: TRBJ2-5
v_call: TRBV5-1
d_call: -
cdr3_nt: TGCGCCAGCAGCTTGGAGGCAGGACCCCAAGAGACCCAGTACTTC
cdr3_aa: CASSLEAGPQETQYF

clone_size: -
j_call: TRBJ2-3
v_call: TRBV4-2
d_call: -
cdr3_nt: TGTGCCAGCAGCCAGGCGGGGAGCACAGATACGCAGTATTTT
cdr3_aa: CASSQAGSTDTQYF

clone_size: few
j_call: TRBJ2-7
v_call: TRBV27
d_call: -
cdr3_nt: TGTGCCAGCAGTCAAGCGGGTGGCGAGCAGTACTTC
cdr3_aa: CASSQAGGEQYF

clone_size: -
j_call: TRBJ2-7
v_call: TRBV4-1
d_call: TRBD2
cdr3_nt: TGCGCCAGCAGCCCCACTAGCGGGAAGTTCCTAAACGAGCAGTACTTC
cdr3_aa: CASSPTSGKFLNEQYF

clone_size: few
j_call: TRBJ1-1
v_call: TRBV10-3
d_call: TRBD1
cdr3_nt: TGTGCCATCAACGGACAGGGGGGACTAAACACTGAAGCTTTCTTT
cdr3_aa: CAINGQGGLNTEAFF

clone_size: few
j_call: TRBJ2-1
v_call: TRBV6-5
d_call: TRBD2
cdr3_nt: TGTGCCAGCAGTTACGCAGGACCGCGGGGGAATGAGCAGTTCTTC
cdr3_aa: CASSYAGPRGNEQFF

clone_size: -
j_call: TRBJ2-7
v_call: TRBV11-2
d_call: -
cdr3_nt: TGTGCCAGCAGCTTAGTAGGGCAGACGAGCTCCTACGAGCAGTACTTC
cdr3_aa: CASSLVGQTSSYEQYF

clone_size: many
j_call: TRBJ2-7
v_call: TRBV24-1
d_call: TRBD2
cdr3_nt: TGTGCCACCGCCGGGACTAGCGCGAGCGAGCAGTACTTC
cdr3_aa: CATAGTSASEQYF

clone_size: many
j_call: TRBJ2-1
v_call: TRBV6-2/TRBV6-3
d_call: TRBD2
cdr3_nt: TGTGCCAGCAGTCCGTTGGAGCGGGAGTCTGATGAGCAGTTCTTC
cdr3_aa: CASSPLERESDEQFF

clone_size: -
j_call: TRBJ2-3
v_call: TRBV30
d_call: -
cdr3_nt: TGTGCCTGGTTGGACGCATATACGCAGTATTTT
cdr3_aa: CAWLDAYTQYF

clone_size: -
j_call: TRBJ2-1
v_call: TRBV11-2
d_call: TRBD1
cdr3_nt: TGTGCCAGCAGCCCAAGTGGCCGACAGGGGCAGTTCTTC
cdr3_aa: CASSPSGRQGQFF

clone_size: many
j_call: TRBJ2-3
v_call: TRBV12-3/TRBV12-4
d_call: TRBD2
cdr3_nt: TGTGCCAGCAGCCATCCGACTAGCGGGGTGGGGGATACGCAGTATTTT
cdr3_aa: CASSHPTSGVGDTQYF

clone_size: few
j_call: TRBJ2-7
v_call: TRBV5-6
d_call: TRBD2
cdr3_nt: TGTGCCAGCAGCTCTAGCGGGAGGGCCCTCACCTACGAGCAGTACTTC
cdr3_aa: CASSSSGRALTYEQYF